The source of this T cell receptor (beta chain) is a study of regulatory T cells in long-lasting Graves disease. Time point denoted: newly diagnosed GD, antithyroid drugs for less than 3 months. There was RNA extracted from PBMCs, and the TCR library was made from it. CDR1 and CDR2 from the germline V gene are MNHEY and SVGEGT. Trimming removed 10 bases from V and 4 bases from J, with 18 bases in between. There are 14 residues in the CDR3. CDR3-region Arm-PCR and iRepertoire HTBI primers produced the TCR beta libraries. TCRdb reprocessed the multiplex PCR reads via MiXCR and lists one record per CDR3 protein. There are 390,000 or so distinct CDR3 sequences in the sample; approximately 10% occur only once, and about 19% lies in the top ten. The data also belong to a second study, concerning T cells in Graves' hyperthyroidism and ophthalmopathy.

The genes are TRBV6-2 or TRBV6-3 and TRBJ2-3, with D perhaps being TRBD1 or TRBD2 (5 bases each). This clonotype was sampled from a young woman with Graves disease. Sequences were derived from peripheral blood mononuclear cells (PBMCs), sampled at new diagnosis, from a patient treated with antithyroid drugs. For the CDR3, the DNA is TGTGCCACGTTAGGGGTAAGCGGCCCAGATACGCAGTATTTT. Amino acid sequence: CATLGVSGPDTQYF.